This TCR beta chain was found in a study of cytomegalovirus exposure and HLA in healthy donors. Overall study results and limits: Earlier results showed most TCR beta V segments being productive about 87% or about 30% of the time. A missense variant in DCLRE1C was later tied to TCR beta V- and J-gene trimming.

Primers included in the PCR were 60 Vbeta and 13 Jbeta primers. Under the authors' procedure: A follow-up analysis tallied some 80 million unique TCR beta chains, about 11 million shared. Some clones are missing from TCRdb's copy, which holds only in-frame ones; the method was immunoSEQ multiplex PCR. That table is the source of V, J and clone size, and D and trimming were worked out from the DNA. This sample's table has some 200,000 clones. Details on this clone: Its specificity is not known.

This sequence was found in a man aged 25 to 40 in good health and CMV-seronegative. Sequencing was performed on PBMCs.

DNA for the CDR3: TGTGCCTGGAGTCCCCTTGGCAGGGGATTTCCTGAAGCTTTCTTT. It translates to CAWSPLGRGFPEAFF. The chain couples TRBV30 to TRBJ1-1; a weak D match, TRBD1 (6 bases). The germline gives CDR1 GTSNPN, CDR2 SVGIG (reference sequence). Trimming removed 2 bases from V and 6 bases from J, with 19 bases in between. The length of the CDR3 is 15 residues. The whole variable domain, remainder taken from reference TRBV30 and TRBJ1-1, is SQTIHQWPATLVQPVGSPLSLECTVEGTSNPNLYWYRQAAGRGLQLLFYSVGIGQISSEVPQNLSASRPQDRQFILSSKKLLLSDSGFYLCAWSPLGRGFPEAFFGQGTRLTVV.